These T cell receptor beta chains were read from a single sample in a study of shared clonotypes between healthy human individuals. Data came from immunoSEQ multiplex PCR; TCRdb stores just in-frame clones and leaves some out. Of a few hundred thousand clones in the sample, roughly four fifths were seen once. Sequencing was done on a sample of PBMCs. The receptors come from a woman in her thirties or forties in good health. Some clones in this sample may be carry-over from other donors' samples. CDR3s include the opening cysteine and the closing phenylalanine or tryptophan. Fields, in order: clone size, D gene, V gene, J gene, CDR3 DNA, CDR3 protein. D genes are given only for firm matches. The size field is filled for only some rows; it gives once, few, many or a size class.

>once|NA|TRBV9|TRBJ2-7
TGTGCCAGCAGCGTAGGGTGGGCGGATGAACCCTACGAGCAGTACTTC
CASSVGWADEPYEQYF
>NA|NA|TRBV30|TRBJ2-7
TGTGCCTGGAGTTCCGGCAGTTACTACGAGCAGTACTTC
CAWSSGSYYEQYF
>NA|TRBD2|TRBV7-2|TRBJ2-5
TGTGCCAGCAGCGGTCGGACTAGCGGGATACAAGAGACCCAGTACTTC
CASSGRTSGIQETQYF
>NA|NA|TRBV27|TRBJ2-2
TGTGCCAGCAGTTCCTCCACGGGGCAAAACACCGGGGAGCTGTTTTTT
CASSSSTGQNTGELFF
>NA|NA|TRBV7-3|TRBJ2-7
TGTGCCAGCAGCGCTTCCTTCACCCACGAGCAGTACTTC
CASSASFTHEQYF
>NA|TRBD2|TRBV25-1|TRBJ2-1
TGTGCCAGCAGTGCCCGTAGCGGGAGGGCCTCATACAATGAGCAGTTCTTC
CASSARSGRASYNEQFF
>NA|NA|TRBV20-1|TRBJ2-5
TGCAGTGCTAGAGACTGGGAGACCCAGTACTTC
CSARDWETQYF
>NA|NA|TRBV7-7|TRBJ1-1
TGTGCTAGCAGCAGCAGGGAGAACACTGAAGCTTTCTTT
CASSSRENTEAFF
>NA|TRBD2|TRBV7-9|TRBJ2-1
TGTGCCAGCAGCTTGACTAGCGTCTCCTACAATGAGCAGTTCTTC
CASSLTSVSYNEQFF
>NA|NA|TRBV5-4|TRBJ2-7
TGTGCCAGCAGCTTGGACGCATCCTACGAGCAGTACTTC
CASSLDASYEQYF
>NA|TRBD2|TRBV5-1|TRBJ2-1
TGCGCCAGCCTAGCGGGACCGTACAATGAGCAGTTCTTC
CASLAGPYNEQFF
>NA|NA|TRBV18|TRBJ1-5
TGTGCCAGCTCACCCATCAGCAATCAGCCCCAGCATTTT
CASSPISNQPQHF
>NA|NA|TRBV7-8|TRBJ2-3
TGTGCCAGCAGCTTAGCGCCAAGTTCGGCTAGCACAGATACGCAGTATTTT
CASSLAPSSASTDTQYF
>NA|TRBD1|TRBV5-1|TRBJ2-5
TGCGCCAGCAGCTTGGGGACAGGGCAAGAGACCCAGTACTTC
CASSLGTGQETQYF
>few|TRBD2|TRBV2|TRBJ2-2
TGTGCCAGCAGTGGAAGCGGGAGTCGCACCGGGGAGCTGTTTTTT
CASSGSGSRTGELFF